These T cell receptor beta chains were read from a single sample in a study of T cell repertoires in ileal Crohn's disease. Clones were sequenced by immunoSEQ multiplex PCR, and TCRdb holds only the in-frame ones, with some missing. Of over 1,500 clones listed, roughly 77% were seen once; the top ten hold about 10%. Sequenced material: ileal tissue. These TCRs come from an adult with Crohn's disease. Both conserved end residues are part of each CDR3. D genes are given only for firm matches. Only part of the rows carry a size: once, few, many, or a class if the clone is expanded.

TRBD1	.	TRBV7-9	TRBJ2-1	CASFTTGGSDNEQFF	TGTGCCAGCTTCACCACAGGGGGCTCGGACAATGAGCAGTTCTTC
TRBD1	.	TRBV10-3	TRBJ1-6	CAIRSQGAGSPLHF	TGTGCCATCAGGTCACAGGGGGCGGGTTCACCCCTCCACTTT
TRBD1	.	TRBV9	TRBJ2-7	CASSEQPGTGYFGYEQYF	TGTGCCAGCAGCGAACAACCCGGGACAGGGTATTTCGGCTACGAGCAGTACTTC
TRBD2	.	TRBV11-2	TRBJ2-5	CASSHSGGALETQYF	TGTGCCAGCAGCCATAGCGGGGGGGCCCTAGAGACCCAGTACTTC
TRBD2	few	TRBV7-8	TRBJ2-7	CASSLKGRGRSYEQYF	TGTGCCAGCAGTCTCAAAGGGAGGGGTCGCTCCTACGAGCAGTACTTC
.	.	TRBV7-8	TRBJ1-1	CASSFDDTTEAFF	TGTGCCAGCAGCTTCGATGATACTACTGAAGCTTTCTTT
.	.	TRBV5-4	TRBJ2-3	CATSLDSSSTDTQYF	TGTGCCACCTCCCTCGACTCCTCCTCCACAGATACGCAGTATTTT
TRBD1	.	TRBV5-1	TRBJ1-1	CASSFQGEGTEAFF	TGCGCCAGCAGCTTTCAGGGGGAAGGCACTGAAGCTTTCTTT
.	.	TRBV5-4	TRBJ2-3	CASTFKTGEPGDTQYF	TGTGCCAGCACATTTAAGACCGGGGAACCGGGGGATACGCAGTATTTT
.	few	TRBV2	TRBJ1-5	CASSIQGNQPQHF	TGTGCCAGCAGTATTCAGGGAAATCAGCCCCAGCATTTT
TRBD2	.	TRBV10-2	TRBJ2-3	CASSEGRRGGTDTQYF	TGCGCCAGCAGTGAGGGGAGGCGGGGGGGCACAGATACGCAGTATTTT
.	.	TRBV4-1	TRBJ2-2	CASSQTPRRVSAGELFF	TGCGCCAGCAGCCAAACACCCCGGCGGGTCTCAGCCGGGGAGCTGTTTTTT
.	.	TRBV11-2	TRBJ2-1	CASSLGLHNEQFF	TGTGCCAGCAGCTTAGGACTGCATAATGAGCAGTTCTTC
.	.	TRBV15	TRBJ2-1	CATSRGAGLYEQFF	TGTGCCACCAGCAGAGGAGCAGGCCTTTATGAGCAGTTCTTC
.	.	TRBV28	TRBJ2-5	CASSLSSPGSQYF	TGTGCCAGCAGTTTATCGTCCCCAGGGTCCCAGTACTTC
.	.	TRBV11-3	TRBJ2-1	CASSLAQNLNEQFF	TGTGCCAGCAGCTTAGCGCAGAACCTCAATGAGCAGTTCTTC
.	once	TRBV7-2	TRBJ2-3	CASSSYLQVDTQYF	TGTGCCAGCAGCTCATATCTACAGGTGGATACGCAGTATTTT
.	.	TRBV5-4	TRBJ1-2	CASSLAADGYTF	TGTGCCAGCAGCTTAGCGGCAGATGGCTACACCTTC
TRBD2	.	TRBV11-2	TRBJ2-1	CASSLTSGGGGEQFF	TGTGCCAGCAGCTTAACTAGCGGGGGGGGAGGTGAGCAGTTCTTC
TRBD2	once	TRBV18	TRBJ2-3	CASSPRLAGSTDTQYF	TGTGCCAGCTCACCCAGACTAGCGGGGTCCACAGATACGCAGTATTTT
.	few	TRBV18	TRBJ1-1	CASSPMGGLDTEAFF	TGTGCCAGCTCACCAATGGGGGGGCTGGACACTGAAGCTTTCTTT
TRBD2	.	TRBV5-4	TRBJ2-3	CASSPASGVHTDTQYF	TGTGCCAGCAGCCCGGCAAGCGGGGTACACACAGATACGCAGTATTTT
.	.	TRBV11-2	TRBJ2-7	CASSLEAGQAYEQYF	TGTGCCAGCAGCTTAGAGGCAGGCCAAGCTTACGAGCAGTACTTC
.	.	TRBV10-2	TRBJ2-1	CASKSGSYNEQFF	TGCGCCAGCAAGAGCGGCTCCTACAATGAGCAGTTCTTC
.	.	TRBV23-1	TRBJ1-2	CASSQADTQGLANYGYTF	TGCGCCAGCAGTCAAGCAGATACACAGGGATTAGCTAACTATGGCTACACCTTC
TRBD1	few	TRBV25-1	TRBJ1-4	CASSGGQKLFF	TGTGCCAGCAGTGGGGGACAGAAACTGTTTTTT
.	.	TRBV21-1	TRBJ1-5	CASSKVVVRGREEGGGPNQPQHF	TGTGCCAGCAGCAAAGTAGTGGTTCGGGGCCGGGAGGAGGGCGGGGGGCCCAATCAGCCCCAGCATTTT
TRBD2	.	TRBV11-3	TRBJ2-1	CASSLFGGGAYNEQFF	TGTGCCAGCAGCTTGTTTGGCGGGGGGGCGTACAATGAGCAGTTCTTC
.	.	TRBV5-4	TRBJ2-1	CASSRYLGDNEQFF	TGTGCCAGCAGCCGTTACCTAGGGGACAATGAGCAGTTCTTC
TRBD1	.	TRBV30	TRBJ2-7	CAWGRQGTGEQYF	TGTGCCTGGGGCCGACAGGGAACGGGCGAGCAGTACTTC
.	few	TRBV5-1	TRBJ1-1	CASSLIRMRLVF	TGCGCCAGCAGCTTGATCCGAATGAGACTCGTCTTT
TRBD1	.	TRBV10-1	TRBJ1-6	CAGPYQQGRKSPLHF	TGCGCCGGCCCTTACCAACAGGGGAGAAAATCACCCCTCCACTTT
TRBD2	once	TRBV2	TRBJ2-3	CASKTSGGANTDTQYF	TGTGCCAGCAAGACTAGCGGGGGCGCCAACACAGATACGCAGTATTTT
.	.	TRBV6-1	TRBJ1-5	CASSEVAGAGQPQHF	TGTGCCAGCAGTGAAGTGGCAGGGGCGGGCCAGCCCCAGCATTTT
.	few	TRBV28	TRBJ1-2	CASSFIQLGYTF	TGTGCCAGCAGTTTCATCCAATTGGGCTACACCTTC
.	.	TRBV2	TRBJ1-3	CASSEGLAGSGNTIYF	TGTGCCAGCAGTGAAGGGTTGGCAGGGTCGGGAAACACCATATATTTT
TRBD1	.	TRBV28	TRBJ2-1	CASRPQGAPRGFF	TGTGCCAGCCGCCCACAGGGGGCGCCTCGAGGGTTCTTC
.	.	TRBV19	TRBJ1-1	CASSKQGGSTEAFF	TGTGCCAGTAGTAAACAGGGAGGGAGCACTGAAGCTTTCTTT
.	.	TRBV7-8	TRBJ1-5	CASSDIQVNSNQPQHF	TGTGCCAGCAGCGACATACAGGTGAACAGCAATCAGCCCCAGCATTTT
.	.	TRBV6-5	TRBJ2-5	CASSFGEGTGETQYF	.
TRBD1	.	TRBV2	TRBJ1-1	CASIGTVWNTEAFF	TGTGCCAGCATTGGGACAGTTTGGAACACTGAAGCTTTCTTT
TRBD2	.	TRBV9	TRBJ2-3	CASSVGTSGGLTDTQYF	TGTGCCAGCAGCGTAGGGACTAGCGGGGGGTTAACAGATACGCAGTATTTT
.	.	TRBV19	TRBJ1-2	CASSIHEGDGYTF	TGTGCCAGTAGTATTCATGAGGGTGATGGCTACACCTTC
.	.	TRBV7-8	TRBJ1-2	CASSLGLLQGYTF	TGTGCCAGCAGCTTAGGGCTCTTGCAGGGCTACACCTTC
.	.	TRBV4-3	TRBJ1-1	CASSQGAGTEAFF	TGCGCCAGCAGCCAGGGAGCCGGCACTGAAGCTTTCTTT
TRBD2	.	TRBV27	TRBJ2-1	CASSPPLAGGSYNEQFF	TGTGCCAGCAGTCCTCCTTTAGCGGGGGGCTCCTACAATGAGCAGTTCTTC